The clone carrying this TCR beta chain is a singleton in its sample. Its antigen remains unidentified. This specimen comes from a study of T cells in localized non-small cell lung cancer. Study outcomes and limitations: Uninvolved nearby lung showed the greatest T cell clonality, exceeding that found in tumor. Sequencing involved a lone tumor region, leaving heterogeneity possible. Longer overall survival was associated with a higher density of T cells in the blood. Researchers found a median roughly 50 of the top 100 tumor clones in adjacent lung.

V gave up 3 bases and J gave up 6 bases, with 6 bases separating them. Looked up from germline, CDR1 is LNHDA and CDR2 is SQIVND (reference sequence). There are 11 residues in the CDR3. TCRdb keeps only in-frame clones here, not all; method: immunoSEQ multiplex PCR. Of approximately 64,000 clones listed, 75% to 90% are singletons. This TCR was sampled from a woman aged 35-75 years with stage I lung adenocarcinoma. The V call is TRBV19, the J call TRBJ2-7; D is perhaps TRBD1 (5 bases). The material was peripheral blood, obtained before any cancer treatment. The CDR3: CASSMGLEQYF. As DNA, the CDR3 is TGTGCCAGTAGTATGGGGCTCGAGCAGTACTTC.